One and the same sample provided the 32 T cell receptor beta chains below, sequenced in a study of Tregs in tolerant kidney transplant recipients. The nonmyeloablative bone marrow transplants came from related graft donors, with transient mixed chimerism. Generated by immunoSEQ multiplex PCR, the TCRdb table keeps only in-frame clones and is missing some. The sample includes 50,000 or so clones, around nine tenths of them seen just once. Here the sequenced sample was CD8+ T cells from blood (PBMCs), taken 12 months after the transplant. The source is a human patient who received a combined kidney and bone marrow transplant. Some of these T cells may belong to the graft donor.

This clone was recorded a few times. V is TRBV7-9 and J is TRBJ2-7; 8 bases match TRBD2. V trimming: 3 bases; J trimming: 2 bases; junction bases outside the gene matches: 12. Germline loops: CDR1 SEHNR, CDR2 FQNEAQ (reference sequence). This CDR3 has 17 residues. The CDR3 spells CASSFAPSGGVTYEQYF. As DNA, the CDR3 is TGTGCCAGCAGCTTTGCCCCATCGGGGGGGGTGACCTACGAGCAGTACTTC.

The chain combines TRBV7-9 with TRBJ2-1, with TRBD2 matching 8 bases. This CDR3 spans 13 amino acids. V lost 7 bases to trimming and J lost 7 bases; unmatched junction nucleotides: 6. The germline V gene encodes CDR1 SEHNR and CDR2 FQNEAQ (reference sequence). CDR3 bases: TGTGCCAGCATTGCGGGAGGTAATAATGAGCAGTTCTTC. This gives the protein CASIAGGNNEQFF. The full variable domain, rest sourced from reference TRBV7-9 and TRBJ2-1, is DTGVSQNPRHKITKRGQNVTFRCDPISEHNRLYWYRQTLGQGPEFLTYFQNEAQLEKSRLLSDRFSAERPKGSFSTLEIQRTEQGDSAMYLCASIAGGNNEQFFGPGTRLTVL.

The chain joins TRBV4-1 to TRBJ2-1, with 8 bases matching TRBD2. The junction had 22 bases not matched to a gene; V was cut back by 4 bases and J by 2 bases. The CDR3 runs 21 residues. CDR1 MGHRA and CDR2 YSYEKL come from the germline V gene. The DNA of the CDR3 is TGCGCCAGCAGCCCTCTCGCGTCTAGCGGGTCTACCTTGAGAACCTACAATGAGCAGTTCTTC. This gives the protein CASSPLASSGSTLRTYNEQFF.

V is TRBV11-3 and J is TRBJ2-5; TRBD1 matches at 8 bases. CDR3 length: 14 amino acids. Germline V gene sequence: CDR1 SGHNT, CDR2 YENEEA. Trimming cost V 8 bases and J 1 base; bases outside gene matches: 6. This CDR3 is CASVAGGRQETQYF. The CDR3 DNA is TGTGCCAGCGTAGCAGGGGGCCGCCAAGAGACCCAGTACTTC.

CDR3 coding DNA: TGTGCCAGCAGTTACGAGGGTAGGCCGAAAGAGACCCAGTACTTC. As protein: CASSYEGRPKETQYF. The chain couples TRBV6-5 to TRBJ2-5; possible D gene TRBD2, 5 bases. Germline CDR1 and CDR2: MNHEY and SVGAGI. The CDR3 loop spans 15 amino acids. Trimming left V 2 bases short and J 3 bases short, with 13 bases between.

Within the sample, this clone is medium-sized (0.01 to 0.1%). The chain uses TRBV6-5 and TRBJ1-1; D remains ambiguous. Germline CDR1 and CDR2: MNHEY and SVGAGI. The CDR3 extends over 11 amino acids. V was pared by 2 bases and J by 11 bases, with 9 bases between. The DNA of the CDR3 is TGTGCCAGCAGTTACGCGGAGGAGGCTTTCTTT. Its translation is CASSYAEEAFF.

The V and J genes are TRBV11-3 and TRBJ2-1; D possibly corresponds to TRBD1 (5 bases). CDR3 size: 17 residues. Germline CDR1 SGHNT, CDR2 YENEEA. Deletions cut 6 bases from V and 4 bases from J, with 22 bases between. The CDR3 coding sequence is TGTGCCAGCAGTCGGACATCCGGTACCTTTATGTACAATGAGCAGTTCTTC. It specifies CASSRTSGTFMYNEQFF.

This clone has only a few counts. The J gene is TRBJ2-3, the V gene TRBV9; 9 nucleotides agree with TRBD2. Germline trimming cut 1 base from V and 6 bases from J; bases unmatched to any gene: 9. From germline, CDR1 is SGDLS and CDR2 YYNGEE. The CDR3 has 16 amino acids. The CDR3 sequence is CASSVSDSGGSDTQYF. DNA for the CDR3: TGTGCCAGCAGCGTAAGTGACAGCGGGGGGTCCGATACGCAGTATTTT.

The CDR3 reads CASSLGGLAGRTYNEQFF. Written as DNA, the CDR3 is TGTGCCAGCAGCTTAGGAGGGCTAGCGGGGAGGACCTACAATGAGCAGTTCTTC. This sequence joins TRBV7-2 and TRBJ2-1; 9 positions match TRBD2. Germline assignment: CDR1 SGHTA and CDR2 FQGNSA. Trimming removed 1 base from V and 2 bases from J; junction bases left unmatched: 9. This CDR3 has 18 amino acids.

This chain connects TRBV7-6 to TRBJ2-1, with no clear D. The CDR3 is 15 amino acids. V shed 0 bases and J shed 7 bases, with 13 bases lying between them. Germline V gives CDR1 SGHVS, CDR2 FNYEAQ. Written as DNA, the CDR3 is TGTGCCAGCAGCTTAGCGATTGGGCCGTCGAATGAGCAGTTCTTC. Protein: CASSLAIGPSNEQFF.

CDR3 region: CASRPGTFPEQFF. The CDR3 DNA is TGTGCCAGCAGGCCCGGGACATTCCCTGAGCAGTTCTTC. V and J are TRBV28 and TRBJ2-1; D perhaps matches TRBD1 (6 bases). The CDR3 spans 13 residues. The germline V and J ends were trimmed by 6 bases and 9 bases, with 15 bases remaining between them. Looked up from germline, CDR1 is MDHEN and CDR2 is SYDVKM.

This chain uses TRBV11-3 with TRBJ2-4; D is perhaps TRBD2 (5 bases). Germline V gene lookup returns CDR1 SGHNT and CDR2 YENEEA. There are 16 residues in the CDR3. V was shortened by 0 bases and J by 4 bases, with 13 bases between the two germline ends. CDR3 nucleotides: TGTGCCAGCAGCTTAGATAGCGCGGAACTAAAAAACATTCAGTACTTC. This sequence encodes CASSLDSAELKNIQYF. Full variable domain (missing parts from reference TRBV11-3 and TRBJ2-4): EAGVVQSPRYKIIEKKQPVAFWCNPISGHNTLYWYLQNLGQGPELLIRYENEEAVDDSQLPKDRFSAERLKGVDSTLKIQPAELGDSAVYLCASSLDSAELKNIQYFGAGTRLSVL.

CDR3 residues: CASSPTPAGSDEQYF. The DNA of the CDR3 is TGTGCCAGTAGTCCAACCCCCGCCGGGTCAGACGAGCAGTACTTC. This chain connects TRBV19 to TRBJ2-7; no clear D. V was pared by 5 bases and J by 5 bases, with 19 bases between. Germline CDR1 reads LNHDA; CDR2 reads SQIVND (reference sequence). The CDR3 runs to 15 residues.

The genes are TRBV9 and TRBJ1-2, with D possibly TRBD1 on 5 matching bases. Trimming took off 3 bases at V and 0 bases at J, with 9 bases between the two ends. CDR1 and CDR2 from the germline V gene are SGDLS and YYNGEE. This CDR3 has 14 residues. CDR3 DNA sequence: TGTGCCAGCAGCGAGGGGTCTACTAACTATGGCTACACCTTC. Its translation: CASSEGSTNYGYTF.

The CDR3 sequence is CASSEGGQGGYNEQFF. The CDR3 DNA reads as TGTGCCAGCAGTGAAGGAGGACAGGGGGGATACAATGAGCAGTTCTTC. The chain employs TRBV2 and TRBJ2-1; 10 nucleotides align to TRBD1. This CDR3 comprises 16 residues. From germline, CDR1 is SNHLY and CDR2 FYNNEI. V was pared by 1 base and J by 4 bases, with 4 bases of the junction left unmatched.

The table lists this clone with a count of one. V and J are TRBV4-1 and TRBJ2-2, with TRBD2 matching 13 bases. CDR1 is MGHRA, CDR2 YSYEKL, per germline. The CDR3 contains 18 residues. Trimming cost V 1 base and J 8 bases; bases outside gene matches: 10. CDR3 sequence reads: CASSQGRTSGRTWGELFF. The CDR3 DNA follows: TGCGCCAGCAGCCAAGGGCGGACTAGCGGGAGAACCTGGGGGGAGCTGTTTTTT.

This chain connects TRBV19 to TRBJ1-3, with a tentative D call TRBD1 (6 bases). V was cut by 6 bases and J by 2 bases, with 14 bases left in between. Germline values: CDR1 LNHDA, CDR2 SQIVND (reference sequence). This CDR3 region has 15 residues. The DNA for the CDR3 is TGTGCCAGTAGCAAAACAGGGTACCCTGGAAACACCATATATTTT. It codes for CASSKTGYPGNTIYF.

This clone appeared once. The chain's CDR3 is CASSLGTGGGYEQYF. CDR3 nucleotide sequence: TGTGCCAGCAGTTTAGGGACAGGGGGCGGTTACGAGCAGTACTTC. The chain couples TRBV27 to TRBJ2-7; 12 bases align to TRBD1. V lost 2 bases, J lost 4 bases, and 3 bases stayed unmatched. This CDR3 comprises 15 residues. Germline V gene lookup returns CDR1 MNHEY and CDR2 SMNVEV (reference sequence).

This chain connects TRBV4-1 to TRBJ2-3; TRBD2 agrees at 7 bases. CDR1 is MGHRA, CDR2 YSYEKL, per germline. The CDR3 has 18 amino acids. With 0 bases clipped from V and 1 base from J, the junction kept 10 bases outside the gene matches. CDR3 in amino acids: CASSQDPPGLAGTDTQYF. As DNA, the CDR3 is TGCGCCAGCAGCCAAGACCCCCCTGGGCTAGCGGGCACAGATACGCAGTATTTT.

The chain employs TRBV4-1 and TRBJ2-1; 8 nucleotides line up with TRBD2. CDR3 length: 16 amino acids. The J segment lost 7 bases and the V segment lost 0 bases, leaving 8 bases of the junction unmatched. Germline V gene lookup returns CDR1 MGHRA and CDR2 YSYEKL. In DNA, the CDR3 is TGCGCCAGCAGCCAAGATAACGGGGGGGCTGGGAATGAGCAGTTCTTC. Amino acid sequence: CASSQDNGGAGNEQFF.

J is TRBJ2-1 and V is TRBV9; the D gene is possibly TRBD2 (5 bases). Germline V gives CDR1 SGDLS, CDR2 YYNGEE. The length of the CDR3 is 14 residues. Trimming stripped 3 bases from V and 8 bases from J, with 15 bases between. The CDR3 loop reads CASSGHGNIDEQFF. DNA of the CDR3: TGTGCCAGCAGCGGTCACGGGAATATCGATGAGCAGTTCTTC.

This chain uses TRBV19 with TRBJ1-5, with TRBD1 matching 8 bases. V lost 11 bases and J lost 5; bases outside the gene matches: 8. CDR1 is LNHDA, CDR2 SQIVND, per germline (reference sequence). The length of the CDR3 is 13 residues. This CDR3 reads CASLQGAYQPQHF. The CDR3 bases are TGTGCCTCTCTGCAGGGGGCCTATCAGCCCCAGCATTTT.

This clone came up a few times. The V and J genes are TRBV11-3 and TRBJ1-2; tentatively, D is TRBD1 (6 bases). CDR1 SGHNT and CDR2 YENEEA come from the germline V gene. The CDR3 runs 14 residues. V gave up 4 bases and J gave up 7 bases, with 16 bases separating them. CDR3 region: CASSSAGAAFGYTF. In DNA form, the CDR3 reads TGTGCCAGCAGCTCCGCGGGGGCTGCGTTTGGCTACACCTTC.

The gene calls are TRBV28 and TRBJ1-6, with D uncertain. The ends were cut back, 5 bases at V and 4 bases at J, with 6 bases in the middle. CDR1 and CDR2 from the germline V gene are MDHEN and SYDVKM. The length of the CDR3 is 13 residues. DNA for the CDR3: TGTGCCAGCAGTCCTCAGTATAATTCACCCCTCCACTTT. This codes for CASSPQYNSPLHF.

The J gene is TRBJ2-5, the V gene TRBV4-1; 8 bases fit TRBD2. This CDR3 region has 17 residues. Germline V gene sequence: CDR1 MGHRA, CDR2 YSYEKL. V was clipped by 0 bases and J by 4 bases; unmatched bases: 10. CDR3 protein: CASSQERSGGGRETQYF. CDR3 DNA sequence: TGCGCCAGCAGCCAAGAACGGAGCGGGGGCGGAAGAGAGACCCAGTACTTC.

The V gene is TRBV4-3, the J gene TRBJ2-1; TRBD2 aligns across 13 bases. Germline loops: CDR1 LGHNA, CDR2 YSLEER. J was trimmed by 9 bases and V by 2 bases; bases with no gene match: 7. This CDR3 contains 16 residues. DNA for the CDR3: TGCGCCAGCAGCCAAAGCGGGACTAGCGGGATGGGTGAGCAGTTCTTC. Translated: CASSQSGTSGMGEQFF.

The CDR3 sequence: CSVEPGPSTGELFF. CDR3 bases: TGCAGCGTTGAGCCAGGGCCCTCGACCGGGGAGCTGTTTTTT. This chain uses TRBV29-1 with TRBJ2-2; the D gene is possibly TRBD1 (5 bases). The V end lost 3 bases, the J end lost 5 bases, and 13 bases lay between the germline ends. This CDR3 is 14 amino acids long. Germline CDR1 reads SQVTM; CDR2 reads ANQGSEA.

The V call is TRBV28, the J call TRBJ2-5, with 7 bases fitting TRBD1. The CDR3 is made up of 15 amino acids. Germline values: CDR1 MDHEN, CDR2 SYDVKM. V dropped 2 bases and J dropped 2; count of bases not matched to a gene: 5. CDR3 DNA: TGTGCCAGCAGTTTAAGGACAGGTATACAAGAGACCCAGTACTTC. Its translation is CASSLRTGIQETQYF.

The chain uses TRBV7-9 and TRBJ2-3; 7 positions match TRBD2. After removal of 0 bases from V and 1 base from J, the junction contained 1 base not matched to a gene. The CDR3 contains 15 residues. Germline V CDR1 and CDR2: SEHNR, FQNEAQ (reference sequence). The CDR3 DNA is TGTGCCAGCAGCTTAGCGCTAGCGGGCACAGATACGCAGTATTTT. Protein sequence: CASSLALAGTDTQYF.

V gene TRBV9 combines with J gene TRBJ2-1, with 11 bases matching TRBD2. CDR1 and CDR2 from the germline V gene are SGDLS and YYNGEE. The ends lost 3 bases at V and 5 bases at J; junction bases unmatched: 10. The CDR3 totals 17 residues. The CDR3 coding sequence is TGTGCCAGCAGCGGGATAGTAGCGGGAGGGAGCAACAATGAGCAGTTCTTC. Its translation is CASSGIVAGGSNNEQFF.

V gene TRBV7-7 combines with J gene TRBJ2-2; 9 nucleotides align to TRBD2. The germline V gene encodes CDR1 SSHAT and CDR2 FNYEAQ (reference sequence). With V trimmed by 4 bases and J by 2 bases, 5 bases remained unmatched. The CDR3 sequence is 16 residues long. The CDR3 DNA is TGTGCCAGCAGCTCAGCGGGAGGCTTAAACACCGGGGAGCTGTTTTTT. This translates into CASSSAGGLNTGELFF.

The genes are TRBV6-5 and TRBJ1-1; D gene ambiguous. Trimming cost V 7 bases and J 1 base, with 7 bases left between them. The CDR3 is made up of 12 amino acids. In germline, CDR1 is MNHEY, CDR2 SVGAGI. CDR3 region: CASKTGNTEAFF. In DNA, the CDR3 is TGTGCCAGCAAGACGGGGAACACTGAAGCTTTCTTT.